What follows are 13 T cell receptor beta chains derived from one specimen sequenced in a study of blood T cell repertoires in COVID-19 (dated by TCRdb to the early 2020s). The library was made by the immunoSEQ multiplex PCR assay. This is the immuneACCESS table as TCRdb keeps it, with only in-frame sequences that have V and J called. A part of the clones is gone; compared with another copy, unresolved V genes explain less than half, and the rest is unexplained. The table for this sample lists about 33,000 clones; roughly 85% of them were counted only once. Around 7% of the sample rests with the top ten. Material for sequencing was peripheral blood. These receptors were taken from a man in his sixties with active COVID-19.

The chain links TRBV10-1 to TRBJ2-1, with 14 bases that match TRBD2. Trimming at V came to 3 bases and at J to 10 bases, leaving 5 bases not matched to a gene. The CDR3 is 15 residues long. Germline V gene lookup returns CDR1 WNHNN and CDR2 SYGVQD (reference sequence). Here the CDR3 DNA reads TGCGCCAGCAGTGACCTGCGGACTAGCGGGAGGGAGCAGTTCTTC. Its protein product is CASSDLRTSGREQFF.

V and J are TRBV6-5 and TRBJ2-7, with D perhaps TRBD1 (6 bases). Trimming pared 11 bases from V and 0 bases from J, leaving 17 bases between. There are 14 residues in the CDR3. From germline, CDR1 is MNHEY and CDR2 SVGAGI. CDR3 nucleotides: TGTGCCTCCCGCTTAGGGGGTGACTCCTACGAGCAGTACTTC. Its translation is CASRLGGDSYEQYF.

The rearrangement links TRBV6-5 to TRBJ2-3, with TRBD1 matching over 9 bases. Germline assignment: CDR1 MNHEY and CDR2 SVGAGI. V trimming: 5 bases; J trimming: 2 bases; junction bases outside the gene matches: 5. This CDR3 is 15 amino acids long. The CDR3 loop is CASSPGQGFTDTQYF. The CDR3 nucleotides read TGTGCCAGCAGTCCGGGACAGGGTTTCACAGATACGCAGTATTTT.

The chain is built from TRBV6-4 and TRBJ1-5, with D unresolved. The CDR3 totals 14 residues. V was shortened by 2 bases and J by 6 bases, with 11 bases between the two germline ends. The germline V gene has CDR1 MRHNA and CDR2 SNTAGT. Here the CDR3 reads CASSDAVGGQPQHF. The CDR3 region has the DNA TGTGCCAGCAGTGACGCAGTCGGCGGTCAGCCCCAGCATTTT.

The rearrangement uses TRBV3-1 (or the pseudogene TRBV3-2) and TRBJ2-5; TRBD2 is a possible D gene (5 bases). Germline V gene sequence: CDR1 LGHDT, CDR2 YNNKEL (reference sequence). Trimming stripped 0 bases from V and 5 bases from J, with 10 bases between. The CDR3 spans 14 residues. CDR3 nucleotides: TGTGCCAGCAGCCAAGAGGTAGCGAGGGAGACCCAGTACTTC. Translated: CASSQEVARETQYF.

The V and J genes are TRBV2 and TRBJ2-3, with D uncertain. This CDR3 has 14 amino acids. V lost 9 bases, J lost 1 base, and 14 bases lay in between. Germline V gives CDR1 SNHLY, CDR2 FYNNEI. CDR3 sequence reads: CASYRLYRTDTQYF. The CDR3 nucleotides are TGTGCCAGTTACCGACTGTACCGCACAGATACGCAGTATTTT.

CDR3 region: CASSPRTGLDQPQHF. Here the CDR3 DNA reads TGTGCCAGCTCACCGAGGACAGGCTTGGACCAGCCCCAGCATTTT. The rearrangement joins TRBV18 to TRBJ1-5, with 7 positions matching TRBD1. With 3 bases clipped from V and 7 bases from J, the junction kept 9 bases outside the gene matches. The CDR3 consists of 15 residues. The germline V gene has CDR1 KGHSH and CDR2 LQKENI.

The rearrangement joins TRBV4-2 to TRBJ2-1; D perhaps matches TRBD2 (5 bases). CDR3 length: 14 amino acids. Germline V gives CDR1 LGHNA, CDR2 YNFKEQ. The V end was cut by 0 bases, the J end by 8 bases, with 11 bases between. CDR3 sequence reads: CASSQEQSRDEQFF. In DNA form, the CDR3 reads TGTGCCAGCAGCCAAGAACAGTCGAGGGATGAGCAGTTCTTC.

The chain uses TRBV27 and TRBJ2-1, with TRBD2 matching 11 bases. CDR3 length: 15 amino acids. Germline V gene sequence: CDR1 MNHEY, CDR2 SMNVEV (reference sequence). Germline trimming cut 4 bases from V and 6 bases from J; bases unmatched to any gene: 5. The CDR3 loop reads CASSSIGTSGNEQFF. The CDR3 nucleotides are TGTGCCAGCAGTTCCATAGGGACTAGCGGCAATGAGCAGTTCTTC.

This chain links TRBV27 with TRBJ2-7, with a tentative D call TRBD2 (7 bases). Germline-derived CDR1 and CDR2 are MNHEY and SMNVEV (reference sequence). This CDR3 is built from 14 residues. Deletions cut 8 bases from V and 0 bases from J, with 14 bases between. This CDR3 is CASGRGTISYEQYF. DNA for the CDR3: TGTGCCAGCGGGAGGGGGACCATCTCCTACGAGCAGTACTTC.

The chain uses TRBV28 and TRBJ2-7, with 9 bases identical to TRBD1. V lost 5 bases to trimming and J lost 2 bases; unmatched junction nucleotides: 7. Germline assignment: CDR1 MDHEN and CDR2 SYDVKM. The CDR3 length is 15 residues. The CDR3 here is CASSPGTGPTYEQYF. Here the CDR3 DNA reads TGTGCCAGCAGTCCTGGGACAGGGCCTACCTACGAGCAGTACTTC.

The V and J genes are TRBV14 and TRBJ1-2; 8 bases are shared with TRBD1. CDR1 is SGHDN and CDR2 is FVKESK in the germline V gene. After removal of 4 bases from V and 4 bases from J, the junction contained 5 bases not matched to a gene. The CDR3 runs to 14 residues. CDR3 in amino acids: CASSRADRGYGYTF. DNA of the CDR3: TGTGCCAGCAGCCGGGCCGACAGGGGCTATGGCTACACCTTC.

This clone was detected once. J is TRBJ2-1 and V is TRBV19; TRBD2 agrees at 8 bases. V was clipped by 4 bases and J by 6 bases; unmatched bases: 11. The CDR3 is 16 residues long. Looked up from germline, CDR1 is LNHDA and CDR2 is SQIVND (reference sequence). The CDR3, as DNA: TGTGCCAGTAGTACCCGGGTTAGCGGGGTCAGCAATGAGCAGTTCTTC. This encodes CASSTRVSGVSNEQFF. Together with reference TRBV19 and TRBJ2-1, the CDR3 gives the full variable domain: DGGITQSPKYLFRKEGQNVTLSCEQNLNHDAMYWYRQDPGQGLRLIYYSQIVNDFQKGDIAEGYSVSREKKESFPLTVTSAQKNPTAFYLCASSTRVSGVSNEQFFGPGTRLTVL.